The rows below give T cell receptor beta chains drawn from one sample of a study of blood T cell repertoires in COVID-19. TCRdb keeps only in-frame clones here, not all; method: immunoSEQ multiplex PCR. The table records approximately 150,000 clones, approximately 90% of them present only once. Sequencing was carried out using PBMCs or T cells enriched from blood (not recorded which). These receptors all come from a woman aged 35 to 49 who had been exposed to COVID-19. Both conserved end residues are part of each CDR3. The D gene is left open where the match is weak. Not all rows give a size; the values are once, few, many and, for expanded clones, a class.

size: .
V: TRBV11-2
J: TRBJ2-5
D: TRBD2
CDR3: CASSLALAGRETQYF
DNA: TGTGCCAGCAGCTTAGCACTAGCGGGGAGGGAGACCCAGTACTTC

size: once
V: TRBV6-6
J: TRBJ1-1
D: TRBD1
CDR3: CASSSRGQALTAFF
DNA: TGTGCCAGCAGTTCCCGGGGACAGGCCCTGACAGCTTTCTTT

size: .
V: TRBV5-4
J: TRBJ2-7
D: TRBD2
CDR3: CASSLSTSGFEEQYF
DNA: TGTGCCAGCAGCTTGAGTACTAGCGGGTTTGAGGAGCAGTACTTC

size: .
V: TRBV6-6
J: TRBJ1-2
D: .
CDR3: CASSTLEIQGTYGYTF
DNA: TGTGCCAGCAGTACACTAGAAATACAGGGAACTTATGGCTACACCTTC

size: .
V: TRBV10-1
J: TRBJ1-1
D: .
CDR3: CASSAVVNGNTEAFF
DNA: TGCGCCAGCAGCGCAGTCGTAAATGGGAACACTGAAGCTTTCTTT

size: .
V: TRBV28
J: TRBJ1-4
D: TRBD1
CDR3: CASNRQGAFEKLFF
DNA: TGTGCCAGCAATAGACAGGGGGCGTTTGAAAAACTGTTTTTT

size: .
V: TRBV6-5
J: TRBJ2-7
D: .
CDR3: CASSPSGYEQYF
DNA: TGTGCCAGCAGCCCGAGCGGCTACGAGCAGTACTTC

size: .
V: TRBV28
J: TRBJ1-4
D: .
CDR3: CASSPGTLATNEKLFF
DNA: TGTGCCAGCAGTCCAGGGACACTAGCAACTAATGAAAAACTGTTTTTT

size: .
V: TRBV4-1
J: TRBJ1-4
D: .
CDR3: CASSQADDRPSTNEKLFF
DNA: TGCGCCAGCAGCCAAGCTGACGACAGGCCGTCAACTAATGAAAAACTGTTTTTT

size: once
V: TRBV12-3/TRBV12-4
J: TRBJ2-3
D: .
CDR3: CASSFEGTDTQYF
DNA: TGTGCCAGCAGTTTCGAGGGCACAGATACGCAGTATTTT

size: .
V: TRBV7-9
J: TRBJ2-1
D: TRBD1
CDR3: CASSPRGDRGDEQFF
DNA: TGTGCCAGCAGCCCTCGGGGGGACAGGGGGGATGAGCAGTTCTTC

size: .
V: TRBV5-5
J: TRBJ1-2
D: .
CDR3: CASSEDGRGYGYTF
DNA: TGTGCCAGCAGCGAGGACGGGAGAGGCTATGGCTACACCTTC

size: .
V: TRBV7-2
J: TRBJ2-3
D: TRBD2
CDR3: CASSPSGGGGTDTQYF
DNA: TGTGCCAGCAGCCCTAGCGGGGGAGGAGGCACAGATACGCAGTATTTT

size: .
V: TRBV7-9
J: TRBJ2-3
D: .
CDR3: CASSPNAGDTQYF
DNA: TGTGCCAGCAGCCCCAACGCGGGAGATACGCAGTATTTT

size: .
V: TRBV27
J: TRBJ2-1
D: .
CDR3: CASNLQGGPYNEQFF
DNA: TGTGCCAGCAACCTACAGGGTGGCCCCTACAATGAGCAGTTCTTC

size: .
V: TRBV5-8
J: TRBJ2-3
D: TRBD2
CDR3: CASSQGGLGTDTQYF
DNA: TGTGCCAGCAGCCAGGGAGGGCTCGGCACAGATACGCAGTATTTT

size: .
V: TRBV19
J: TRBJ2-2
D: .
CDR3: CASIPGHSNTGELFF
DNA: TGTGCCAGTATCCCGGGACACTCGAACACCGGGGAGCTGTTTTTT

size: .
V: TRBV9
J: TRBJ1-1
D: .
CDR3: CASSPHSKINTEAFF
DNA: TGTGCCAGCAGCCCCCACTCAAAAATAAACACTGAAGCTTTCTTT